This TCR beta chain was documented in a study of cytomegalovirus exposure and HLA in healthy donors. Overall study results and limits: A few CMV-associated chains proved CMV antigen-specific in vitro.

V trimming: 4 bases; J trimming: 3 bases; junction bases outside the gene matches: 10. Germline values: CDR1 MNHEY, CDR2 SMNVEV (reference sequence). The CDR3 length is 18 residues. On this clone itself: What it binds is unknown.

Assay: immunoSEQ multiplex PCR; the TCRdb copy retains only in-frame clones and omits some. The sample includes about 160,000 clones, 95% to 97% of them seen just once. Sequenced: PBMCs. The genes are TRBV27 and TRBJ2-3; 13 bases align to TRBD2. The receptor was isolated from a woman younger than 30 in good health and CMV-seronegative. This CDR3 reads CASSYGRLAGGNTDTQYF. The CDR3, as DNA: TGTGCCAGCAGTTATGGGAGACTAGCGGGGGGTAATACAGATACGCAGTATTTT.